These T cell receptor beta chains were read from a single sample in a study of T cell responses to AZD1222 COVID-19 vaccine. Method: immunoSEQ multiplex PCR; TCRdb's copy keeps in-frame clones and lacks some. The sample lists 130,000 to 150,000 clones, 90% to 95% occurring once. This specimen consisted of peripheral blood, obtained on day 0 of AZD1222 vaccination. The receptors derive from an adult in good health. Both conserved end residues are part of each CDR3. The D gene is left open where the match is weak.

V,J,D,CDR3,DNA
TRBV13,TRBJ2-1,NA,CASRLSSYNEQFF,TGTGCCAGCCGACTCAGCTCCTACAATGAGCAGTTCTTC
TRBV4-1,TRBJ1-6,TRBD1,CASSPLTTTGGYNSPLHF,TGCGCCAGCAGCCCCTTAACAACCACAGGGGGCTATAATTCACCCCTCCACTTT
TRBV5-1,TRBJ2-7,TRBD2,CASRGGGRNEQYF,TGCGCCAGCAGAGGCGGGGGGAGAAACGAGCAGTACTTC
TRBV5-1,TRBJ2-2,NA,CASSLVETGELFF,TGCGCCAGCAGCTTGGTGGAGACCGGGGAGCTGTTTTTT
TRBV2,TRBJ2-4,NA,CATTEGSASKNIQYF,TGTGCCACCACGGAGGGCAGCGCCTCAAAAAACATTCAGTACTTC
TRBV5-4,TRBJ1-1,NA,CASSLNGRMNTEAFF,TGTGCCAGCAGCTTGAATGGAAGGATGAACACTGAAGCTTTCTTT
TRBV7-2,TRBJ2-5,NA,CASSTGQTRGETQYF,TGTGCCAGCAGCACCGGACAGACCCGGGGAGAGACCCAGTACTTC
TRBV30,TRBJ1-2,NA,CAKGLPAGGYTF,TGTGCCAAGGGCCTGCCTGCAGGTGGCTACACCTTC
TRBV19,TRBJ2-7,TRBD1,CASSIALWDSYEQYF,TGTGCCAGTAGTATAGCTTTATGGGACAGTTACGAGCAGTACTTC
TRBV3-1/TRBV3-2,TRBJ1-6,NA,CASSAIHRGPLHF,TGTGCCAGCAGCGCGATCCACCGAGGGCCCCTCCACTTT
TRBV6-6,TRBJ2-1,TRBD2,CASSLLAGGSNEQFF,TGTGCCAGCAGCTTACTAGCGGGAGGCTCGAATGAGCAGTTCTTC
TRBV11-2,TRBJ2-2,TRBD2,CASSLGSGMAGELFF,TGTGCCAGCAGCTTGGGTAGCGGGATGGCCGGGGAGCTGTTTTTT